This TCR beta chain comes out of a study of T cell responses to AZD1222 COVID-19 vaccine. General study results and limits: Baseline serology detected seropositivity in only a handful of AZD1222 recipients. Donors skewed white British and female; clonal diversity was possibly underestimated. There were vaccine-associated CD4 TCRs across spike, dominant at 160-218 and 743-854. Scientists sampled the repertoires only once the peak T cell response had passed.

CDR3 length: 15 amino acids. V gave up 0 bases and J gave up 4 bases, with 7 bases separating them. CDR1 and CDR2 (germline): MNHNY, SVGAGI (reference sequence). With regard to this clone: As yet, its antigen is unknown.

Produced via immunoSEQ multiplex PCR; TCRdb's table is partial and in-frame only. The sample comprises 91,000 or so clones, approximately 90% of which are singletons, and 3.1% rests with the top ten. The clonotype was recovered from an adult who received the AZD1222 COVID-19 vaccine. The material was peripheral blood, obtained 28 days after the second AZD1222 dose. The V and J genes are TRBV6-6 and TRBJ2-6; D perhaps matches TRBD1 (5 bases). CDR3 nucleotide sequence: TGTGCCAGCAGTTACTCAGGGGTAGGGGCCAACGTCCTGACTTTC. As protein: CASSYSGVGANVLTF.